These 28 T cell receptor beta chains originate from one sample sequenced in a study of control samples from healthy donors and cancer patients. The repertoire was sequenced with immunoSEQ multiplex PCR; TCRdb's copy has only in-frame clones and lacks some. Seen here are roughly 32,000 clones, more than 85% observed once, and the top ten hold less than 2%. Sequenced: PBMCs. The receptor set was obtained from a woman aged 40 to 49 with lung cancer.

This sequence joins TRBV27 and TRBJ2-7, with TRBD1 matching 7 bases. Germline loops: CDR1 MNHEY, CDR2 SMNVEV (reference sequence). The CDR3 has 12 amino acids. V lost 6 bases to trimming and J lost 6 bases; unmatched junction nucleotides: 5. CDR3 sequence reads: CASRSSGGEQYF. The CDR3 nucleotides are TGTGCCAGCAGATCCTCAGGGGGCGAGCAGTACTTC.

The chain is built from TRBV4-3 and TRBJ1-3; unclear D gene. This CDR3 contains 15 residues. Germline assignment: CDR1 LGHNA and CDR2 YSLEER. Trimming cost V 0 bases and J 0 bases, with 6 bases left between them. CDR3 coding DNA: TGCGCCAGCAGCCAAGACCGCCGCTCTGGAAACACCATATATTTT. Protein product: CASSQDRRSGNTIYF.

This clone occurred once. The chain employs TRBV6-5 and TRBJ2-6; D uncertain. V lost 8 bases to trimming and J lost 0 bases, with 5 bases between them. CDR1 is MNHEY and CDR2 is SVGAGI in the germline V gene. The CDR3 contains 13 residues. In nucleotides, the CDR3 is TGTGCCAGCGGAGACTCTGGGGCCAACGTCCTGACTTTC. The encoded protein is CASGDSGANVLTF.

The DNA of the CDR3 is TGCGCCAGCAGCCGGGGAGAGAGGAACACTGAAGCTTTCTTT. Encoded protein: CASSRGERNTEAFF. V gene TRBV5-1 combines with J gene TRBJ1-1; D gene ambiguous. This CDR3 is 14 amino acids long. Per germline, CDR1 SGHRS and CDR2 YFSETQ. V was trimmed by 4 bases and J by 1 base, leaving 11 bases between them.

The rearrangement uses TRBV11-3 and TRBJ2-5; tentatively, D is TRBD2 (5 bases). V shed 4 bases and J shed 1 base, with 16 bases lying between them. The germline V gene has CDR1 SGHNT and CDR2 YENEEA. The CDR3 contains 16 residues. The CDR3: CASSSYTRAGQETQYF. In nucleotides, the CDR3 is TGTGCCAGCAGCTCCTACACGCGGGCAGGCCAAGAGACCCAGTACTTC.

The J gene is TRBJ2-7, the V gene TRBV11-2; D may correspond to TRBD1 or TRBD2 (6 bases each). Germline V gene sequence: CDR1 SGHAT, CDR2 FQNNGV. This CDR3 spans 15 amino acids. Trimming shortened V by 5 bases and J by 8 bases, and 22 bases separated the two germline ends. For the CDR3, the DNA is TGTGCCAGCAGCCCCCTTTTACGGGGGCAGACGAAGCAGTACTTC. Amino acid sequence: CASSPLLRGQTKQYF.

CDR3 sequence: CASSLRPGELFF. The DNA for the CDR3 is TGTGCCAGCAGTTTGAGACCCGGGGAGCTGTTTTTT. J is TRBJ2-2 and V is TRBV12-3 or TRBV12-4; D is ambiguous. The CDR3 contains 12 residues. Trimming took off 3 bases at V and 6 bases at J, with 5 bases between the two ends.

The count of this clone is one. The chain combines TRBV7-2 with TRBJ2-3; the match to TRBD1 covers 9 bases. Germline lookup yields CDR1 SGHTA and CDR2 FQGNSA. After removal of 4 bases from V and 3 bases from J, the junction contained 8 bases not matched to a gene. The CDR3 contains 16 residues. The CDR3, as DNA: TGTGCCAGCAGCTCGACAGGGGGTTTTAATACAGATACGCAGTATTTT. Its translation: CASSSTGGFNTDTQYF.

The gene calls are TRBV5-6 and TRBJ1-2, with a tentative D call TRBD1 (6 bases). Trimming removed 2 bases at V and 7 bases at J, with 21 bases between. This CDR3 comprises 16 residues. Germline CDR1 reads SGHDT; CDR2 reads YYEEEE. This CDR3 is CASSFGTGSLAGGYTF. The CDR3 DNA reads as TGTGCCAGCAGCTTCGGAACAGGGAGCTTAGCGGGTGGCTACACCTTC.

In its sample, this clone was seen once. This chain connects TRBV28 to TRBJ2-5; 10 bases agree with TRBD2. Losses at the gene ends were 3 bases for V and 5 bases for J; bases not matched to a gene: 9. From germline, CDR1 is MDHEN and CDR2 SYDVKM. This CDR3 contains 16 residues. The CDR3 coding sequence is TGTGCCAGCAGTTTGCAGCGGGGGGGCCTCGGTGAGACCCAGTACTTC. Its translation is CASSLQRGGLGETQYF.

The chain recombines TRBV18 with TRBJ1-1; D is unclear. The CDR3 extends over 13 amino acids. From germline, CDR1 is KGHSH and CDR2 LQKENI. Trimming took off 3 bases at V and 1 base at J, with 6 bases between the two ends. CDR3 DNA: TGTGCCAGCTCACCCTCGGGGAACACTGAAGCTTTCTTT. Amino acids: CASSPSGNTEAFF.

The CDR3 DNA sequence: TGTGCCAGCAGCTGGGGGACAGATTACGAGCAGTACTTC. This encodes CASSWGTDYEQYF. The rearrangement joins TRBV5-6 to TRBJ2-7; 7 positions match TRBD1. This CDR3 region has 13 residues. Germline trimming cut 3 bases from V and 4 bases from J; bases unmatched to any gene: 4. Germline V gives CDR1 SGHDT, CDR2 YYEEEE.

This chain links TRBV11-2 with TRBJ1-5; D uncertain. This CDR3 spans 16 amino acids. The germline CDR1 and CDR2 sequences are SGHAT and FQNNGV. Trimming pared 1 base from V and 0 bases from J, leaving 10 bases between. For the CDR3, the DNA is TGTGCCAGCAGCTTAGGGGCAGAAAATAGCAATCAGCCCCAGCATTTT. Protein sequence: CASSLGAENSNQPQHF.

The DNA for the CDR3 is TGTGCCAGCGGGGGACAGAGCACAGATACGCAGTATTTT. Its protein product is CASGGQSTDTQYF. The chain has TRBV19 and TRBJ2-3, with D tentatively TRBD1 (7 bases). V was trimmed by 9 bases and J by 0 bases, leaving 10 bases between them. The germline V gene has CDR1 LNHDA and CDR2 SQIVND (reference sequence). CDR3 size: 13 residues.

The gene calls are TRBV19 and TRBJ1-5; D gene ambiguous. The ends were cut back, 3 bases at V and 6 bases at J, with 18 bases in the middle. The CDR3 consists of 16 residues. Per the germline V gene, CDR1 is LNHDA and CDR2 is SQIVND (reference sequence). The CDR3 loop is CASSMEGGSGGQPQHF. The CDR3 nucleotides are TGTGCCAGTAGTATGGAGGGAGGGTCGGGAGGTCAGCCCCAGCATTTT.

CDR3 sequence: CASSVGLMGGETQYF. CDR3 coding DNA: TGTGCCAGCAGCGTAGGACTCATGGGCGGGGAGACCCAGTACTTC. V is TRBV9 and J is TRBJ2-5; TRBD2 might be the D (5 bases). Trimming took 0 bases from V and 5 from J, leaving 14 bases between them. This CDR3 is 15 amino acids long. Germline values: CDR1 SGDLS, CDR2 YYNGEE.

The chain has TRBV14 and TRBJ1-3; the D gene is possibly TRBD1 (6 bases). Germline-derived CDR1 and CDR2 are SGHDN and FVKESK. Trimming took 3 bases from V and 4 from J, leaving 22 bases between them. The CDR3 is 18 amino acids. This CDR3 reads CASSQLPPYRATGNTIYF. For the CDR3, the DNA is TGTGCCAGCAGCCAGCTTCCTCCATACAGGGCTACCGGAAACACCATATATTTT.

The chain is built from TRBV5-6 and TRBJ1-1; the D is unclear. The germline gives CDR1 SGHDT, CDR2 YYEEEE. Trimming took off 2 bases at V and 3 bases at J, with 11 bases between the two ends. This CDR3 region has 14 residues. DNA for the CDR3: TGTGCCAGCAGCTTTAAGGGAAGGGACACTGAAGCTTTCTTT. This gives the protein CASSFKGRDTEAFF. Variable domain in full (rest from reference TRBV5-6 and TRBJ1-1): DAGVTQSPTHLIKTRGQQVTLRCSPKSGHDTVSWYQQALGQGPQFIFQYYEEEERQRGNFPDRFSGHQFPNYSSELNVNALLLGDSALYLCASSFKGRDTEAFFGQGTRLTVV.

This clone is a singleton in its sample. CDR3 sequence reads: CASSLTGSSGYTF. The CDR3, as DNA: TGTGCCAGCAGCTTAACTGGTTCGAGTGGCTACACCTTC. This rearrangement joins TRBV7-3 to TRBJ1-2; D uncertain. Germline CDR1 reads SGHTA; CDR2 reads FQGTGA. With 0 bases removed from V and 7 bases from J, the gap between germline ends came to 9 bases. The CDR3 contains 13 residues.

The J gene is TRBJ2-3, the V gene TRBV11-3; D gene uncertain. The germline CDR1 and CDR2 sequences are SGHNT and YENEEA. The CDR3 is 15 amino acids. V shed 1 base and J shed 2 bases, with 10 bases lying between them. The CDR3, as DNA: TGTGCCAGCAGCTTAGCGGTCTCATTCACAGATACGCAGTATTTT. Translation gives CASSLAVSFTDTQYF.

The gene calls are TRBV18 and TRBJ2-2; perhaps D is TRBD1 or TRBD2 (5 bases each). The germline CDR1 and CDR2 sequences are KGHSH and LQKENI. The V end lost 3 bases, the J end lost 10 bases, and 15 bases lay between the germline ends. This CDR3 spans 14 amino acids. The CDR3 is CASSPGPGRQELFF. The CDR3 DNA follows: TGTGCCAGCTCACCGGGTCCGGGACGACAGGAGCTGTTTTTT.

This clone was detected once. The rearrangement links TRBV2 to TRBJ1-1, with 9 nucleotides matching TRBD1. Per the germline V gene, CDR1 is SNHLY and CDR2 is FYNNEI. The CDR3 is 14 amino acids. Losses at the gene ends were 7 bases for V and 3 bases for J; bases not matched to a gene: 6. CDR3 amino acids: CASNGDRADTEAFF. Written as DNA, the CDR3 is TGTGCCAGCAACGGGGACAGGGCAGACACTGAAGCTTTCTTT.

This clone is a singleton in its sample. The CDR3 DNA follows: TGTGCCAGCAGCTTAAGTATGGGAAACGGCTATGGCTACACCTTC. It yields the protein CASSLSMGNGYGYTF. The chain uses TRBV7-9 and TRBJ1-2; no firm D call. This CDR3 has 15 residues. Trimming removed 2 bases from V and 4 bases from J, with 14 bases in between. Germline V gene data show CDR1 as SEHNR and CDR2 as FQNEAQ (reference sequence).

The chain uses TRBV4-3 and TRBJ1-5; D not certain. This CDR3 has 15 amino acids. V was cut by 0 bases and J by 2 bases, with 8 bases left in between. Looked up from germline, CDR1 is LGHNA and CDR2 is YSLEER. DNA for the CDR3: TGCGCCAGCAGCCAAGATTCTGGCGGCAATCAGCCCCAGCATTTT. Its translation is CASSQDSGGNQPQHF.

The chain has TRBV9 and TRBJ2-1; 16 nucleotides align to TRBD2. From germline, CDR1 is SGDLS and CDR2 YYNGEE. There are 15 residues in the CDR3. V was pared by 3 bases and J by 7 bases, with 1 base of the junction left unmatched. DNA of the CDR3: TGTGCCAGCAGCGGGGGACTAGCGGGGGGGAATGAGCAGTTCTTC. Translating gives CASSGGLAGGNEQFF.

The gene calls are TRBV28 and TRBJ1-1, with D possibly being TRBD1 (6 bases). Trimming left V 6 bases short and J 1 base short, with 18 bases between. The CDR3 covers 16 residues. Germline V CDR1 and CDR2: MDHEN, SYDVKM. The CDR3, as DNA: TGTGCCAGCAGGCAAGGGGGGGGCGAACCGAACACTGAAGCTTTCTTT. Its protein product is CASRQGGGEPNTEAFF.

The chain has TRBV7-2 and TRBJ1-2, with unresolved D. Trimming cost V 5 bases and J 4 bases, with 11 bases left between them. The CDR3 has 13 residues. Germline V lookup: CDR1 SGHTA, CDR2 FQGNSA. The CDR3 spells CASSGRVAYGYTF. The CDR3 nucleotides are TGTGCCAGCAGCGGTCGGGTGGCCTATGGCTACACCTTC.

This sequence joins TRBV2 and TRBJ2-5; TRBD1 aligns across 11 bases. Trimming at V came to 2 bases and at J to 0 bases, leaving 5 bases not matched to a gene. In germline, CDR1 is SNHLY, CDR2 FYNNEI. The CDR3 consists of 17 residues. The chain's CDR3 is CASSETGQGAYQETQYF. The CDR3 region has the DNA TGTGCCAGCAGTGAAACAGGACAGGGGGCATACCAAGAGACCCAGTACTTC. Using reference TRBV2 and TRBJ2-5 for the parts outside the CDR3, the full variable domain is EPEVTQTPSHQVTQMGQEVILRCVPISNHLYFYWYRQILGQKVEFLVSFYNNEISEKSEIFDDQFSVERPDGSNFTLKIRSTKLEDSAMYFCASSETGQGAYQETQYFGPGTRLLVL.